Listed below are T cell receptor beta chains from one sample, sequenced in a study of CD8+ T cells in alopecia areata. The assay was immunoSEQ multiplex PCR, and TCRdb's table has in-frame clones only and misses some. The sample yields about 150,000 clones, around 60% seen once. The sequences come from CD4+ T cells sorted from blood, collected at week 0. These receptors all stem from a human donor with alopecia areata. The CDR3 runs from the conserved cysteine through the conserved F or W. D genes are given only for firm matches. Not all rows give a size; the values are once, few, many and, for expanded clones, a class.

cdr3_nt: TGCGCCAGCAGCCAAGATTACAGGGGTGGCAATCAGCCCCAGCATTTT
cdr3_aa: CASSQDYRGGNQPQHF
v_call: TRBV4-1
d_call: TRBD1
j_call: TRBJ1-5
clone_size: NA

cdr3_nt: TGTGCCAGCAGCTTAGGACAGGGTGGGAATGAGCAGTTCTTC
cdr3_aa: CASSLGQGGNEQFF
v_call: TRBV7-3
d_call: TRBD1
j_call: TRBJ2-1
clone_size: few

cdr3_nt: TGTGCCAGCAGTTACCTACAGGGCTGGGAGCAGTTCTTC
cdr3_aa: CASSYLQGWEQFF
v_call: TRBV6-5
d_call: NA
j_call: TRBJ2-1
clone_size: NA

cdr3_nt: TGTGCCAGCTCACCGCGGGACGGAGGTTTGAGCGGGGAGCTGTTTTTT
cdr3_aa: CASSPRDGGLSGELFF
v_call: TRBV18
d_call: NA
j_call: TRBJ2-2
clone_size: few

cdr3_nt: TGTGCCAGCAGCGTAGATCCGGGGATGAGGGAGACCCAGTACTTC
cdr3_aa: CASSVDPGMRETQYF
v_call: TRBV9
d_call: NA
j_call: TRBJ2-5
clone_size: once

cdr3_nt: TGCGCCAGCAGCCAAGATGGCGTCGGCAATCAGCCCCAGCATTTT
cdr3_aa: CASSQDGVGNQPQHF
v_call: TRBV4-3
d_call: NA
j_call: TRBJ1-5
clone_size: NA

cdr3_nt: TGCGCCAGCAGCTTGGAGAGGATGAGCACAGATACGCAGTATTTT
cdr3_aa: CASSLERMSTDTQYF
v_call: TRBV5-1
d_call: NA
j_call: TRBJ2-3
clone_size: NA

cdr3_nt: TGCAGCGTTTCTTGGGGGGTCAGAAGAACTGAAGCTTTCTTT
cdr3_aa: CSVSWGVRRTEAFF
v_call: TRBV29-1
d_call: NA
j_call: TRBJ1-1
clone_size: few

cdr3_nt: TGCGCCAGCAGCCCAGCTAGCCGCTCTGGGGCCAACGTCCTGACTTTC
cdr3_aa: CASSPASRSGANVLTF
v_call: TRBV4-1
d_call: NA
j_call: TRBJ2-6
clone_size: NA

cdr3_nt: TGTGCCAGCACCCAGAGTGGGACAGGGCGCACTGAAGCTTTCTTT
cdr3_aa: CASTQSGTGRTEAFF
v_call: TRBV6-5
d_call: TRBD1
j_call: TRBJ1-1
clone_size: NA

cdr3_nt: TGTGCCTGGAGGATCCGGGACTACCAAGAGACCCAGTACTTC
cdr3_aa: CAWRIRDYQETQYF
v_call: TRBV30
d_call: NA
j_call: TRBJ2-5
clone_size: once

cdr3_nt: TGTGCCAGCAGCCCACGAGGTACAGGGGAGGGTCAGCCCCAGCATTTT
cdr3_aa: CASSPRGTGEGQPQHF
v_call: TRBV7-2
d_call: TRBD1
j_call: TRBJ1-5
clone_size: NA

cdr3_nt: TGCGCCAGCAGCCAAGTTGGACAGGGTACCAGCTACACCTTC
cdr3_aa: CASSQVGQGTSYTF
v_call: TRBV4-1
d_call: TRBD1
j_call: TRBJ1-2
clone_size: few

cdr3_nt: TGTGCCAGCAGCTTAACGGGGGGACTACGCACAGATACGCAGTATTTT
cdr3_aa: CASSLTGGLRTDTQYF
v_call: TRBV5-6
d_call: TRBD2
j_call: TRBJ2-3
clone_size: once

cdr3_nt: TGCGCCAGCAGCTTGGTGGCTAGCGGGAGCAGCTCCTACGAGCAGTACTTC
cdr3_aa: CASSLVASGSSSYEQYF
v_call: TRBV5-1
d_call: TRBD2
j_call: TRBJ2-7
clone_size: NA

cdr3_nt: TGCAGCGTTGACGCAGGGTTGAGCCAAGAGACCCAGTACTTC
cdr3_aa: CSVDAGLSQETQYF
v_call: TRBV29-1
d_call: NA
j_call: TRBJ2-5
clone_size: NA

cdr3_nt: TGTGCCAGCCGTCACGGCGGGGGTGGGAGGGAGTACTTC
cdr3_aa: CASRHGGGGREYF
v_call: TRBV13
d_call: TRBD2
j_call: TRBJ2-7
clone_size: once

cdr3_nt: TGTGCCTGGAGCCCAGGGGGCGATGGCTACACCTTC
cdr3_aa: CAWSPGGDGYTF
v_call: TRBV30
d_call: TRBD1
j_call: TRBJ1-2
clone_size: NA

cdr3_nt: TGTGCCAGCAGCCATACAGCGAACACTGAAGCTTTCTTT
cdr3_aa: CASSHTANTEAFF
v_call: TRBV6-6
d_call: NA
j_call: TRBJ1-1
clone_size: NA

cdr3_nt: TGCAGCGTGGGGAGCTTCGGGGATACGCAGTATTTT
cdr3_aa: CSVGSFGDTQYF
v_call: TRBV29-1
d_call: NA
j_call: TRBJ2-3
clone_size: NA

cdr3_nt: TGTGCCAGCAGTGAAAGGGCCGGCTCTCGCACAGATACGCAGTATTTT
cdr3_aa: CASSERAGSRTDTQYF
v_call: TRBV25-1
d_call: NA
j_call: TRBJ2-3
clone_size: NA

cdr3_nt: TGCGCCAGCAGCCAAGATTCAGGGCCCCAGTACTTC
cdr3_aa: CASSQDSGPQYF
v_call: TRBV4-3
d_call: NA
j_call: TRBJ2-5
clone_size: NA

cdr3_nt: TGTGCCAGCAGCTCACTTGGGGGTGGAGGGACCCAGTACTTC
cdr3_aa: CASSSLGGGGTQYF
v_call: TRBV11-2
d_call: NA
j_call: TRBJ2-5
clone_size: NA

cdr3_nt: TGTGCCAGCAGCCCCCCGACTAGCGGGTTGGAGACCCAGTACTTC
cdr3_aa: CASSPPTSGLETQYF
v_call: TRBV2
d_call: TRBD2
j_call: TRBJ2-5
clone_size: NA

cdr3_nt: TGTGCCAGCAGTCGGGACAGGAGCTCCTACAATGAGCAGTTCTTC
cdr3_aa: CASSRDRSSYNEQFF
v_call: TRBV5-4
d_call: TRBD1
j_call: TRBJ2-1
clone_size: NA

cdr3_nt: TGCGCCAGCAGTCAGAAACCGGGACAGGTTAATTCACCCCTCCACTTT
cdr3_aa: CASSQKPGQVNSPLHF
v_call: TRBV23-1
d_call: TRBD1
j_call: TRBJ1-6
clone_size: few

cdr3_nt: TGTGCCAGCAGCTTAGCTAGCAATCAGCCCCAGCATTTT
cdr3_aa: CASSLASNQPQHF
v_call: TRBV7-9
d_call: NA
j_call: TRBJ1-5
clone_size: few

cdr3_nt: TGTGCCAGCTCACCTATATCTGACCGCACAGATACGCAGTATTTT
cdr3_aa: CASSPISDRTDTQYF
v_call: TRBV18
d_call: NA
j_call: TRBJ2-3
clone_size: NA

cdr3_nt: TGTGCCAGCAGCTTGGGAGGCAGGTACGAGCAGTACTTC
cdr3_aa: CASSLGGRYEQYF
v_call: TRBV5-6
d_call: NA
j_call: TRBJ2-7
clone_size: few

cdr3_nt: TGTGCCATCGGGCTGGGACTAGCAGACAATGAGCAGTTCTTC
cdr3_aa: CAIGLGLADNEQFF
v_call: TRBV10-3
d_call: TRBD2
j_call: TRBJ2-1
clone_size: NA

cdr3_nt: TGCAGTGCTCGCCAGGGGCAGCCCCAGCATTTT
cdr3_aa: CSARQGQPQHF
v_call: TRBV20-1
d_call: NA
j_call: TRBJ1-5
clone_size: NA

cdr3_nt: TGTGCCAGCAGCTCCCGGGACAGCCACAATCAGCCCCAGCATTTT
cdr3_aa: CASSSRDSHNQPQHF
v_call: TRBV9
d_call: TRBD1
j_call: TRBJ1-5
clone_size: once

cdr3_nt: TGTGCCTGGAGTGTAGGGGCAGGACTACTAGAAAAACTGTTTTTT
cdr3_aa: CAWSVGAGLLEKLFF
v_call: TRBV30
d_call: NA
j_call: TRBJ1-4
clone_size: NA

cdr3_nt: TGTGCCAGCAGCCCCCCCCCGGGCTCGACCGCGGATGGCTACACCTTC
cdr3_aa: CASSPPPGSTADGYTF
v_call: TRBV7-9
d_call: NA
j_call: TRBJ1-2
clone_size: NA

cdr3_nt: TGTGCCATCAGGACCCACGCGGGGGACGGCACAGATACGCAGTATTTT
cdr3_aa: CAIRTHAGDGTDTQYF
v_call: TRBV10-3
d_call: TRBD2
j_call: TRBJ2-3
clone_size: few

cdr3_nt: TGTGCCAGCAAAGGGGGGCGAGATGAAAAACTGTTTTTT
cdr3_aa: CASKGGRDEKLFF
v_call: TRBV2
d_call: NA
j_call: TRBJ1-4
clone_size: few

cdr3_nt: TGTGCCAGCAGCAAGGACAGGGAAAATTCACCCCTCCACTTT
cdr3_aa: CASSKDRENSPLHF
v_call: TRBV27
d_call: TRBD1
j_call: TRBJ1-6
clone_size: NA